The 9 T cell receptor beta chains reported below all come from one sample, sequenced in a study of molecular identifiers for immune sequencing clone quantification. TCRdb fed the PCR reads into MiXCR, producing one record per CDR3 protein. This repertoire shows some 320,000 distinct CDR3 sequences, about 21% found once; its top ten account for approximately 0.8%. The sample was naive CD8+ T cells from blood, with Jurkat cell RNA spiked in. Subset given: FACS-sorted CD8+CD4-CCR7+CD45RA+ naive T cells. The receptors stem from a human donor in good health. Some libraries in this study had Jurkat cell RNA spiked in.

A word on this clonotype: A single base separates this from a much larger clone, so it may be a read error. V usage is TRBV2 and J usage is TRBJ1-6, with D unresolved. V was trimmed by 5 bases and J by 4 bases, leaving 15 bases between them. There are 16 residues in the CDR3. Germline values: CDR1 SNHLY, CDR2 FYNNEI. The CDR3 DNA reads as TGTGCCAGCAGTCAAATAGCCGTTGCTTATAATTCACCCCTCCACTTT. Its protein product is CASSQIAVAYNSPLHF.

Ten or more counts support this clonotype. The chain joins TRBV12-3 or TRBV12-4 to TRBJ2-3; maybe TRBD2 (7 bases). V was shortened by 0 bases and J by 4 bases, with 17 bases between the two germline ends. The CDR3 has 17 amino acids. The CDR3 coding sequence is TGTGCCAGCAGTTTAGCACGGCTAGCGGAGGGGGCAGATACGCAGTATTTT. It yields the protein CASSLARLAEGADTQYF.

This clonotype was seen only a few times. The CDR3, as DNA: TGTGCCATCAGTGAACGGGGTGATAGCGGGATTCAAGAGACCCAGTACTTC. This translates into CAISERGDSGIQETQYF. This chain links TRBV10-3 with TRBJ2-5; TRBD2 matches 8 bases. The CDR3 is 17 residues long. Per the germline V gene, CDR1 is ENHRY and CDR2 is SYGVKD. Germline trimming cut 3 bases from V and 2 bases from J; bases unmatched to any gene: 11.

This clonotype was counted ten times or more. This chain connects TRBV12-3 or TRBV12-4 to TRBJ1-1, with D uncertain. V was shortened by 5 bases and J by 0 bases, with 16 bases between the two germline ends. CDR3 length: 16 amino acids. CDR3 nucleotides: TGTGCCAGCAGTCTATCAATTAGTATAGTGAACACTGAAGCTTTCTTT. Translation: CASSLSISIVNTEAFF.

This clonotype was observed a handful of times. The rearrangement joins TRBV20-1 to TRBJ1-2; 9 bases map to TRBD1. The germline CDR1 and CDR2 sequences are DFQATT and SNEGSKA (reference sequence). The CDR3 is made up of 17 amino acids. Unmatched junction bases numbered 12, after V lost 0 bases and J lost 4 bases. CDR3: CSARDRPRDRVAYGYTF. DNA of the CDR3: TGCAGTGCTAGAGATAGGCCCCGGGACAGGGTAGCCTATGGCTACACCTTC.

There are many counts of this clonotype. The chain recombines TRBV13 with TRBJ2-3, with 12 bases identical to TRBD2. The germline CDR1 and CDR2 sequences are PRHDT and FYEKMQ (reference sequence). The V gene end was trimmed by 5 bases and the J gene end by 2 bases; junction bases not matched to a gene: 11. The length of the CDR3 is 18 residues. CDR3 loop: CASSPAPTSGGNTDTQYF. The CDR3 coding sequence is TGTGCCAGCAGCCCGGCCCCCACTAGCGGGGGGAACACAGATACGCAGTATTTT. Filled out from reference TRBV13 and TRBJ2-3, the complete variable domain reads AAGVIQSPRHLIKEKRETATLKCYPIPRHDTVYWYQQGPGQDPQFLISFYEKMQSDKGSIPDRFSAQQFSDYHSELNMSSLELGDSALYFCASSPAPTSGGNTDTQYFGPGTRLTVL.

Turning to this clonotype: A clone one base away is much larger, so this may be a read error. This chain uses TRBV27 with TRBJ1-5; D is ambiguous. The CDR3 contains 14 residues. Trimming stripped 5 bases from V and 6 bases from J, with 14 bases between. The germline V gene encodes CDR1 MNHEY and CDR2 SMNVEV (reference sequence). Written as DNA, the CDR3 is TGTGCCAGCAGTCCCAGTACAGACTTTCAGCCCCAGCATTTT. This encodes CASSPSTDFQPQHF.

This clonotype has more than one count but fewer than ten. The CDR3 sequence: CASSYGQGQISSGANVLTF. The CDR3 DNA sequence: TGTGCCAGCAGTTACGGCCAGGGACAAATTAGCTCTGGGGCCAACGTCCTGACTTTC. The J gene is TRBJ2-6, the V gene TRBV6-2 or TRBV6-3; maybe TRBD1 (6 bases). With 2 bases removed from V and 0 bases from J, the gap between germline ends came to 17 bases. The CDR3 is 19 amino acids. CDR1 MNHEY and CDR2 SVGEGT come from the germline V gene.

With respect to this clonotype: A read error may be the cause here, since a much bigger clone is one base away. The CDR3 DNA reads as TGTGCCAGCAGCTTAGGCAGGGGGCTGATAACTGAAGCTCTCTTT. Translating gives CASSLGRGLITEALF. The rearrangement links TRBV7-9 to TRBJ1-1; TRBD1 agrees at 8 bases. There are 15 residues in the CDR3. CDR1 is SEHNR and CDR2 is FQNEAQ in the germline V gene (reference sequence).